These T cell receptor beta chains were read from a single sample in a study of T cells after yellow fever vaccination. TCRdb redid the calling of the 5' RACE reads with MiXCR, one entry per CDR3 protein. The sample consists of 310,000 or so distinct CDR3 sequences, around 7% of them appearing once. Sequenced here: PBMCs, sampled about 49 days after the first yellow fever vaccination. The receptor set was obtained from a man younger than 35 who received the YFV17D yellow fever vaccine. Each CDR3 is given with its conserved first and last residue. Fields, in order: clone size, V gene, CDR3 length, J gene, D gene, CDR3 protein, CDR3 DNA. D genes are given only for firm matches. Clone size is stated in some rows and not others, as once, few, many or a class when expanded.

abundance: -
v_gene: TRBV4-2
len: 13
j_gene: TRBJ1-1
d_gene: -
CDR3aa: CASSQVDHTEAFF
CDR3nt: TGTGCCAGCAGCCAAGTCGATCACACTGAAGCTTTCTTT

abundance: -
v_gene: TRBV5-1
len: 16
j_gene: TRBJ2-1
d_gene: TRBD2
CDR3aa: CASSPGAGAFYNEQFF
CDR3nt: TGCGCCAGCAGCCCAGGAGCGGGGGCCTTTTACAATGAGCAGTTCTTC

abundance: few
v_gene: TRBV11-2
len: 12
j_gene: TRBJ1-2
d_gene: -
CDR3aa: CASSLMEDGYTF
CDR3nt: TGTGCCAGCAGCTTAATGGAGGATGGCTACACCTTC

abundance: few
v_gene: TRBV20-1
len: 11
j_gene: TRBJ2-4
d_gene: -
CDR3aa: CSARASTYQYF
CDR3nt: TGCAGTGCTAGAGCGTCCACTTATCAGTACTTC

abundance: -
v_gene: TRBV4-3
len: 15
j_gene: TRBJ2-3
d_gene: -
CDR3aa: CASSQDSRATDTQYF
CDR3nt: TGCGCCAGCAGCCAAGACTCCAGGGCCACAGATACGCAGTATTTT

abundance: many
v_gene: TRBV12-5
len: 12
j_gene: TRBJ2-7
d_gene: -
CDR3aa: CASGFRLDEQYF
CDR3nt: TGTGCTAGTGGTTTTAGGTTGGACGAGCAGTACTTC

abundance: few
v_gene: TRBV12-3/TRBV12-4
len: 15
j_gene: TRBJ1-5
d_gene: -
CDR3aa: CASSFGDPSNQPQHF
CDR3nt: TGTGCCAGCAGTTTCGGCGATCCTAGCAATCAGCCCCAGCATTTT

abundance: many
v_gene: TRBV7-9
len: 14
j_gene: TRBJ1-4
d_gene: -
CDR3aa: CASSLTGTNEKLFF
CDR3nt: TGTGCCAGCAGCCTGACCGGAACTAATGAAAAACTGTTTTTT

abundance: -
v_gene: TRBV4-3
len: 16
j_gene: TRBJ1-5
d_gene: -
CDR3aa: CASSQDARAPNQPQHF
CDR3nt: TGCGCCAGCAGCCAAGATGCCAGGGCCCCCAATCAGCCCCAGCATTTT

abundance: few
v_gene: TRBV18
len: 15
j_gene: TRBJ1-5
d_gene: TRBD1
CDR3aa: CASSPPGTGNQPQHF
CDR3nt: TGTGCCAGCTCACCACCCGGGACAGGGAATCAGCCCCAGCATTTT

abundance: -
v_gene: TRBV6-5
len: 16
j_gene: TRBJ2-3
d_gene: TRBD2
CDR3aa: CASSSALAGNTDTQYF
CDR3nt: TGTGCCAGCAGTTCAGCCTTAGCGGGGAACACAGATACGCAGTATTTT

abundance: -
v_gene: TRBV12-3/TRBV12-4
len: 16
j_gene: TRBJ2-2
d_gene: TRBD1
CDR3aa: CASSSGPGQGTGELFF
CDR3nt: TGTGCCAGCAGTTCCGGACCGGGACAGGGCACCGGGGAGCTGTTTTTT

abundance: -
v_gene: TRBV4-1
len: 16
j_gene: TRBJ2-7
d_gene: -
CDR3aa: CASSQDGIGGGDEQYF
CDR3nt: TGCGCCAGCAGCCAAGACGGGATAGGGGGCGGGGACGAGCAGTACTTC

abundance: few
v_gene: TRBV3-1
len: 15
j_gene: TRBJ2-2
d_gene: -
CDR3aa: CASSMEGGPSGELFF
CDR3nt: TGTGCCAGCAGCATGGAGGGGGGGCCGAGCGGGGAGCTGTTTTTT

abundance: few
v_gene: TRBV20-1
len: 17
j_gene: TRBJ2-3
d_gene: TRBD1
CDR3aa: CSARDTRGPTGTDTQYF
CDR3nt: TGCAGTGCTAGAGATACGAGGGGGCCTACCGGCACAGATACGCAGTATTTT

abundance: few
v_gene: TRBV12-3/TRBV12-4
len: 15
j_gene: TRBJ1-1
d_gene: -
CDR3aa: CASSLRGSVNTEAFF
CDR3nt: TGTGCCAGCAGTTTAAGGGGCAGCGTGAACACTGAAGCTTTCTTT

abundance: many
v_gene: TRBV12-3/TRBV12-4
len: 14
j_gene: TRBJ2-5
d_gene: TRBD1
CDR3aa: CASSLTGGEETQYF
CDR3nt: TGTGCCAGCAGTTTGACAGGGGGCGAGGAGACCCAGTACTTC

abundance: few
v_gene: TRBV7-9
len: 15
j_gene: TRBJ2-2
d_gene: -
CDR3aa: CASSLRGATTGELFF
CDR3nt: TGTGCCAGCAGTCTCCGCGGGGCGACCACCGGGGAGCTGTTTTTT

abundance: -
v_gene: TRBV4-1
len: 13
j_gene: TRBJ2-1
d_gene: -
CDR3aa: CASSQDTGHEQFF
CDR3nt: TGCGCCAGCAGCCAAGATACCGGCCATGAGCAGTTCTTC

abundance: many
v_gene: TRBV20-1
len: 12
j_gene: TRBJ2-5
d_gene: -
CDR3aa: CSARDLGETQYF
CDR3nt: TGCAGTGCTAGAGATCTAGGAGAGACCCAGTACTTC

abundance: -
v_gene: TRBV5-4
len: 13
j_gene: TRBJ2-2
d_gene: -
CDR3aa: CARSPGSTGELFF
CDR3nt: TGTGCCAGGAGCCCCGGGAGCACCGGGGAGCTGTTTTTT

abundance: -
v_gene: TRBV4-3
len: 15
j_gene: TRBJ2-1
d_gene: -
CDR3aa: CASSQSTTAYDEQFF
CDR3nt: TGCGCCAGCAGCCAGTCGACTACCGCCTACGATGAGCAGTTCTTC

abundance: few
v_gene: TRBV4-1
len: 14
j_gene: TRBJ2-1
d_gene: TRBD2
CDR3aa: CASSQRTSLYEQFF
CDR3nt: TGCGCCAGCAGCCAGAGGACTAGCCTCTATGAGCAGTTCTTC

abundance: -
v_gene: TRBV7-4
len: 23
j_gene: TRBJ2-5
d_gene: -
CDR3aa: CASSLPRKENPLNRTSSLETQYF
CDR3nt: TGTGCCAGCAGCTTACCAAGAAAGGAGAACCCCCTGAACAGAACGTCCTCGTTGGAGACCCAGTACTTC